The entry below describes one T cell receptor beta chain. The antigen is unknown. V was cut by 3 bases and J by 6 bases, with 9 bases left in between. The CDR3 is made up of 12 amino acids. Per germline, CDR1 SGDLS and CDR2 YYNGEE. This entry is derived from a study of cytomegalovirus exposure and HLA in healthy donors. Study in general: Per a later analysis, the 550 to 850 first-cohort and 95 to 150 validation repertoires shared one platform.

Study-level points and caveats: According to the study, around 150 TCR beta chains were cytomegalovirus-associated. In vitro data verified a few CMV-associated chains as specific for CMV antigens. Cytomegalovirus status was reportedly diagnosed by the classifier with high specificity and sensitivity.

The table came from immunoSEQ multiplex PCR; TCRdb's copy has only in-frame clones and leaves some out. In the table there are 200,000 to 250,000 clones, approximately 83% of which are singletons. The sequenced sample was PBMCs. The sequence derives from a woman under 40 in good health and CMV-seropositive. The chain employs TRBV9 and TRBJ1-2; no clear D gene. The CDR3 DNA reads as TGTGCCAGCAGCGCAAGGAGAGATGGCTACACCTTC. Residues: CASSARRDGYTF.